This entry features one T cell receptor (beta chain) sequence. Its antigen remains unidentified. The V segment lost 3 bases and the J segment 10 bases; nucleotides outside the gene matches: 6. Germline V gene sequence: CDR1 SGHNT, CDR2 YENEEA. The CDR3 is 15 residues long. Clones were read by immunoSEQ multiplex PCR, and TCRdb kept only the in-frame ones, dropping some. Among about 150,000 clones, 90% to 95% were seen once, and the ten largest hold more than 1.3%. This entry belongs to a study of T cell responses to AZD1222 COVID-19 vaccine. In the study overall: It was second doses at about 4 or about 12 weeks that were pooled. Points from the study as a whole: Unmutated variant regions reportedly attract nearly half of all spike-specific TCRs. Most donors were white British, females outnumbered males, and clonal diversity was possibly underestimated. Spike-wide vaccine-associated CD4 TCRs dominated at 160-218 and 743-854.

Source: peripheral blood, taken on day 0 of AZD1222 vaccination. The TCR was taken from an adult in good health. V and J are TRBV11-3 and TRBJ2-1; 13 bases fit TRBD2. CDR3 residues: CASSFRGLAGTEQFF. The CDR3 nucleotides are TGTGCCAGCAGCTTTAGGGGACTAGCGGGAACCGAGCAGTTCTTC.